This T cell receptor beta chain was identified during a study of beta chain features in type 1 diabetes. Study-level points and caveats: The question of HLA type influencing TCRB rearrangement was one that remained unresolved here. People with Type 1 diabetes carried modestly yet significantly shorter TCRB CDR3s in all four CD4+ subsets.

Expressed TCRB transcripts were sequenced, since all the RNA that had been isolated was reverse transcribed. Some 3.6 million reads per sample were averaged for naive, central memory and regulatory samples. This table comes from immunoSEQ multiplex PCR, and its TCRdb copy is limited to in-frame clones, with some not included. Of about 650,000 clones listed, over 10% were seen once; the top ten hold 0.095% to 0.15%. Concerning this clone itself: The antigen is undetermined.

V was pared by 9 bases and J by 3 bases, with 9 bases between. The CDR3 totals 12 residues. Germline CDR1 LNHDA, CDR2 SQIVND (reference sequence). This clonotype was obtained from a man younger than 40 with type 1 diabetes. The sample consisted of naive CD4+ T cells from blood. The chain uses TRBV19 and TRBJ2-1, with D uncertain. As DNA, the CDR3 is TGTGCCAGCGCCATCAGCTACAATGAGCAGTTCTTC. This sequence encodes CASAISYNEQFF.